The rows below give T cell receptor beta chains drawn from one sample of a study of OX40 agonist ivuxolimab in advanced cancers. The method was immunoSEQ multiplex PCR; TCRdb's version includes in-frame clones alone and lacks a portion of them. The repertoire includes approximately 61,000 clones, nearly 90% of them detected once, and 1.3% sits in the top ten. The input for sequencing was CD4+ or CD8+ T cells sorted from blood, taken in a trial of the OX40 agonist ivuxolimab. The receptors come from an adult with an advanced solid tumor such as melanoma, head and neck, liver or kidney cancer. CDR3s include the opening cysteine and the closing phenylalanine or tryptophan. The order of the fields is J gene, clone size, V gene, D gene, CDR3 DNA, CDR3 protein. The D gene is left open where the match is weak. The size of a clone is reported for some rows only, either as once, few or many, or as a class for expanded clones.

J: TRBJ2-3; size: once; V: TRBV5-1; D: NA; DNA: TGCGCCAGCAGCCCTCAACACGGGGGGCTCGGGACAGATACGCAGTATTTT; CDR3: CASSPQHGGLGTDTQYF
J: TRBJ1-1; size: NA; V: TRBV7-9; D: TRBD1; DNA: TGTGCCAGCAGCTTAACAGGGGGGAACACTGAAGCTTTCTTT; CDR3: CASSLTGGNTEAFF
J: TRBJ1-5; size: NA; V: TRBV19; D: NA; DNA: TGTGCCAGTGGCTTCAGGGACAGCAATCAGCCCCAGCATTTT; CDR3: CASGFRDSNQPQHF
J: TRBJ1-3; size: NA; V: TRBV4-3; D: TRBD1; DNA: TGCGCCAGCAGCCAAGACAGCAGGGGGACTGGAAACACCATATATTTT; CDR3: CASSQDSRGTGNTIYF
J: TRBJ1-2; size: NA; V: TRBV6-1; D: NA; DNA: TGTGCCAGCAGTCGGGACAAATCACACTATGGCTACACCTTC; CDR3: CASSRDKSHYGYTF
J: TRBJ2-7; size: NA; V: TRBV18; D: NA; DNA: TGTGCCAGCTCACCACGGGGGTACGAGCAGTACTTC; CDR3: CASSPRGYEQYF
J: TRBJ2-4; size: NA; V: TRBV7-2; D: TRBD1; DNA: TGTGCCAGCAGCCCCCTTGACAGGGGAGCCAAAAACATTCAGTACTTC; CDR3: CASSPLDRGAKNIQYF
J: TRBJ2-5; size: NA; V: TRBV11-2; D: NA; DNA: TGTGCCAGCAGCCGTGACAGGGCAGGAGGGAGCCAGTACTTC; CDR3: CASSRDRAGGSQYF
J: TRBJ1-4; size: NA; V: TRBV28; D: NA; DNA: TGTGCCAGCAGTTTTAGTCAGGGTTTTATGGCTAATGAAAAACTGTTTTTT; CDR3: CASSFSQGFMANEKLFF
J: TRBJ2-4; size: NA; V: TRBV5-6; D: NA; DNA: TGTGCCAGCAGCTTGCCAGGGATTTTAACCAAAAACATTCAGTACTTC; CDR3: CASSLPGILTKNIQYF
J: TRBJ1-1; size: NA; V: TRBV9; D: TRBD1; DNA: TGTGCCAGCAGCGGGGGGACAGGGCATGCTGGGGGCACTGAAGCTTTCTTT; CDR3: CASSGGTGHAGGTEAFF
J: TRBJ1-5; size: NA; V: TRBV4-3; D: NA; DNA: TGCGCCAGCAGCCAAGATCCAGATCAGCCCCAGCATTTT; CDR3: CASSQDPDQPQHF
J: TRBJ1-1; size: NA; V: TRBV18; D: NA; DNA: TGTGCCAGCTCACCACAGGGTATCACTGAAGCTTTCTTT; CDR3: CASSPQGITEAFF
J: TRBJ2-7; size: NA; V: TRBV6-5; D: NA; DNA: TGTGCCAGCGGGGAGGTCCCCTCCTACGAGCAGTACTTC; CDR3: CASGEVPSYEQYF
J: TRBJ1-2; size: NA; V: TRBV19; D: NA; DNA: TGTGCCAGTAGTCCCCGCGAGGGAGTCGGCATTAACTATGGCTACACCTTC; CDR3: CASSPREGVGINYGYTF
J: TRBJ1-3; size: NA; V: TRBV6-4; D: NA; DNA: TGTGCCAGCAGCACACCCTACTCTGGAAACACCATATATTTT; CDR3: CASSTPYSGNTIYF
J: TRBJ2-5; size: NA; V: TRBV2; D: TRBD1; DNA: TGTGCCAGTCGGGGACAGCCCCAAGAGACCCAGTACTTC; CDR3: CASRGQPQETQYF
J: TRBJ1-5; size: NA; V: TRBV5-5; D: NA; DNA: TGTGCCAGCAGCTTAATGGGGGGCATCGGCAATCAGCCCCAGCATTTT; CDR3: CASSLMGGIGNQPQHF
J: TRBJ1-3; size: few; V: TRBV6-6; D: NA; DNA: TGTGCCAGCAGCCCCCGCGGGAGCTCTGGAAACACCATATATTTT; CDR3: CASSPRGSSGNTIYF
J: TRBJ2-2; size: NA; V: TRBV10-2; D: NA; DNA: TGCGCCAGCAGGGAGGCCGCCGGGTCCGGGGAGCTGTTTTTT; CDR3: CASREAAGSGELFF
J: TRBJ1-3; size: NA; V: TRBV11-2; D: NA; DNA: TGTGCCAGCAGCTTAGGATCCCGTCGGATCTCTGGAAACACCATATATTTT; CDR3: CASSLGSRRISGNTIYF
J: TRBJ2-4; size: NA; V: TRBV19; D: NA; DNA: TGTGCCAGCCGAATCACGGCATCAGGCAAAAACATTCAGTACTTC; CDR3: CASRITASGKNIQYF
J: TRBJ2-1; size: NA; V: TRBV7-2; D: TRBD1; DNA: TGTGCCAGCAGCTTAACCCGGGGACAGACGAATGAGCAGTTCTTC; CDR3: CASSLTRGQTNEQFF
J: TRBJ2-2; size: NA; V: TRBV5-1; D: TRBD1; DNA: TGCGCCAGCAGCTTGGCGGGGACAGCGAACACCGGGGAGCTGTTTTTT; CDR3: CASSLAGTANTGELFF
J: TRBJ2-2; size: NA; V: TRBV9; D: TRBD2; DNA: TGTGCCAGCAGCGCGCTAGCGGGGGGGCGCACCGGGGAGCTGTTTTTT; CDR3: CASSALAGGRTGELFF
J: TRBJ2-2; size: NA; V: TRBV19; D: NA; DNA: TGTGCCAGTAGTATGGGGGGAACCCCCGGGGAGCTGTTTTTT; CDR3: CASSMGGTPGELFF
J: TRBJ1-3; size: once; V: TRBV4-1; D: NA; DNA: TGCGCCAGCAGCCAAGGGGGTAGTAACTCTGGAAACACCATATATTTT; CDR3: CASSQGGSNSGNTIYF
J: TRBJ1-1; size: NA; V: TRBV18; D: NA; DNA: TGTGCCAGCTCACCACGGACAATGAACACTGAAGCTTTCTTT; CDR3: CASSPRTMNTEAFF
J: TRBJ1-6; size: NA; V: TRBV5-1; D: NA; DNA: TGCGCCAGCAGCTTTCGTACGGGGGCTAATTCACCCCTCCACTTT; CDR3: CASSFRTGANSPLHF
J: TRBJ2-5; size: NA; V: TRBV19; D: TRBD1; DNA: TGTGCCAGTAGTATGGCCGGGACAGGGGGCCGTGAGACCCAGTACTTC; CDR3: CASSMAGTGGRETQYF
J: TRBJ2-7; size: NA; V: TRBV6-5; D: NA; DNA: TGTGCCAGCAGTTACTCTGGGGTAGACTACGAGCAGTACTTC; CDR3: CASSYSGVDYEQYF
J: TRBJ1-2; size: NA; V: TRBV30; D: TRBD1; DNA: TGTGCCTGGAGTTTGGACAGGGCCGCTAACTATGGCTACACCTTC; CDR3: CAWSLDRAANYGYTF
J: TRBJ1-3; size: NA; V: TRBV13; D: NA; DNA: TGTGCCAGCAGCTTAACGGCAGGAGTCTCTGGAAACACCATATATTTT; CDR3: CASSLTAGVSGNTIYF
J: TRBJ2-2; size: NA; V: TRBV2; D: NA; DNA: TGTGCCAGCACCATACTCGGGAGCGGAACCGGGGAGCTGTTTTTT; CDR3: CASTILGSGTGELFF